This is a list of T cell receptor beta chains from one sample in a study of cytomegalovirus exposure and HLA in healthy donors. Produced via immunoSEQ multiplex PCR; TCRdb's table is partial and in-frame only. This table holds 150,000 to 200,000 clones, 70% to 80% found once. Sequencing was performed on PBMCs. These receptors were obtained from a man aged 18 to 29 in good health and CMV-seronegative. Both conserved end residues are part of each CDR3. A D gene is named only where the DNA matches it firmly. Not all rows give a size; the values are once, few, many and, for expanded clones, a class.

d_call,v_call,clone_size,j_call,cdr3_aa,cdr3_nt
TRBD1,TRBV2,once,TRBJ1-3,CASSRGQGANTIYF,TGTGCCAGCAGTCGAGGACAGGGTGCAAACACCATATATTTT
NA,TRBV28,NA,TRBJ1-2,CASSLRGAATMDYTF,TGTGCCAGCAGTCTGCGCGGGGCAGCCACGATGGACTACACCTTC
NA,TRBV2,once,TRBJ1-2,CASSPGSGWGGYGYTF,TGTGCCAGCAGCCCAGGGTCCGGATGGGGAGGCTATGGCTACACCTTC
NA,TRBV27,NA,TRBJ2-3,CASSLRDTQYF,TGTGCCAGCAGCCTTAGAGATACGCAGTATTTT
NA,TRBV23-1,NA,TRBJ2-5,CASSRSRRQETQYF,TGCGCCAGCAGTCGGTCCAGGCGTCAAGAGACCCAGTACTTC
TRBD2,TRBV9,NA,TRBJ2-1,CASSVEGSGLYNEQFF,TGTGCCAGCAGCGTAGAAGGTAGCGGGCTTTACAATGAGCAGTTCTTC
TRBD2,TRBV6-5,NA,TRBJ2-7,CASNSLAGVGEQYF,TGTGCCAGCAATTCACTAGCGGGAGTTGGTGAGCAGTACTTC
NA,TRBV18,NA,TRBJ1-1,CASSPPSGGERTEAFF,TGTGCCAGCTCACCACCCTCGGGGGGAGAGCGCACTGAAGCTTTCTTT
TRBD1,TRBV6-5,NA,TRBJ1-5,CASSLTGTGRNQPQHF,TGTGCCAGCAGTTTAACCGGGACAGGGCGCAATCAGCCCCAGCATTTT
NA,TRBV7-9,NA,TRBJ1-6,CASSPQGFRSPLHF,TGTGCCAGCAGCCCACAGGGTTTTCGGTCACCCCTCCACTTT
TRBD1,TRBV19,few,TRBJ2-7,CASSTIPGQGSHEQYF,TGTGCCAGTAGTACAATACCGGGACAGGGTAGCCACGAGCAGTACTTC
NA,TRBV2,NA,TRBJ2-4,CASSEGPSLGKNIQYF,TGTGCCAGCAGTGAAGGCCCTAGTCTCGGGAAAAACATTCAGTACTTC
NA,TRBV5-6,NA,TRBJ2-7,CASSYTGPLYEQYF,TGTGCCAGCAGCTACACAGGACCTCTCTACGAGCAGTACTTC
TRBD2,TRBV7-7,once,TRBJ2-5,CASSLGSLAGAPQETQYF,TGTGCTAGCAGCTTAGGTTCACTAGCGGGGGCCCCACAAGAGACCCAGTACTTC
TRBD1,TRBV28,few,TRBJ1-4,CASSWDRAKRSEKLFF,TGTGCCAGCAGTTGGGACAGGGCAAAGAGGAGTGAAAAACTGTTTTTT
NA,TRBV7-2,NA,TRBJ2-7,CASSPGSYSTNEQYF,TGTGCCAGCAGCCCGGGGAGCTACAGTACCAACGAGCAGTACTTC
NA,TRBV5-1,NA,TRBJ2-7,CASSLYSHEQYF,TGCGCCAGCAGCTTGTACTCCCACGAGCAGTACTTC
TRBD2,TRBV5-1,NA,TRBJ2-5,CASRSGTSGGEETQYF,TGCGCCAGCAGAAGTGGGACTAGCGGGGGAGAAGAGACCCAGTACTTC
NA,TRBV29-1,once,TRBJ2-7,CSVEARDSHSYEQYF,TGCAGCGTTGAAGCCCGGGACTCACACTCCTACGAGCAGTACTTC
TRBD2,TRBV4-1,NA,TRBJ2-7,CASSLTSESYEQYF,TGCGCCAGCAGCCTTACTAGCGAATCCTACGAGCAGTACTTC
TRBD1,TRBV7-8,once,TRBJ1-1,CASSLLMDRQGTEAFF,TGTGCCAGCAGCTTACTAATGGACAGGCAGGGCACTGAAGCTTTCTTT
TRBD2,TRBV10-3,NA,TRBJ2-1,CAGGGLAGANEQFF,TGTGCCGGAGGGGGACTAGCGGGAGCAAATGAGCAGTTCTTC
NA,TRBV14,NA,TRBJ2-5,CASSHDGGQETQYF,TGTGCCAGCAGCCATGACGGAGGACAAGAGACCCAGTACTTC
NA,TRBV7-9,NA,TRBJ1-2,CASSSDNAPSGGYTF,TGTGCCAGCAGCTCAGACAATGCCCCGTCGGGGGGCTACACCTTC
NA,TRBV19,NA,TRBJ1-2,CASSYVPGHGNYGYTF,TGTGCCAGTAGTTATGTACCGGGACACGGTAACTATGGCTACACCTTC
NA,TRBV27,few,TRBJ1-2,CASSLSSNYGYTF,TGTGCCAGCAGTTTATCTAGTAACTATGGCTACACCTTC
NA,TRBV19,NA,TRBJ2-5,CASSPGGTGETQYF,TGTGCCAGTAGCCCGGGGGGGACAGGGGAGACCCAGTACTTC
NA,TRBV30,NA,TRBJ2-3,CAWSRRGRDTQYF,TGTGCCTGGAGCCGAAGGGGCCGAGATACGCAGTATTTT
TRBD1,TRBV28,NA,TRBJ1-5,CASSFPGQGNQPQHF,TGTGCCAGCAGTTTCCCGGGACAGGGTAATCAGCCCCAGCATTTT
TRBD2,TRBV15,NA,TRBJ2-3,CATSSGTSRTDTQYF,TGTGCCACCAGCAGCGGGACTAGCCGGACAGATACGCAGTATTTT
NA,TRBV19,NA,TRBJ2-3,CASSIGDRSPLSTDTQYF,TGTGCCAGTAGTATTGGAGACAGGTCACCCCTTAGCACAGATACGCAGTATTTT
TRBD2,TRBV18,NA,TRBJ2-7,CASSTSGGYEQYF,TGTGCCAGCTCGACTAGCGGGGGATACGAGCAGTACTTC
NA,TRBV2,NA,TRBJ1-2,CASRVEQLYGYTF,TGTGCCAGCAGAGTCGAACAGCTATATGGCTACACCTTC
NA,TRBV19,few,TRBJ1-2,CASSIPGSYGYTF,TGTGCCAGTAGTATACCAGGGTCCTATGGCTACACCTTC
TRBD1,TRBV6-5,NA,TRBJ2-5,CASGNRGLPETQYF,TGTGCCAGCGGGAACAGGGGGCTCCCGGAGACCCAGTACTTC
TRBD2,TRBV7-8,NA,TRBJ2-1,CATQPGLANNEQFF,TGTGCCACCCAGCCGGGACTAGCGAACAATGAGCAGTTCTTC
TRBD1,TRBV9,NA,TRBJ1-2,CASSASGGLYGYTF,TGTGCCAGCAGCGCCTCAGGGGGCCTGTATGGCTACACCTTC
NA,TRBV28,NA,TRBJ1-5,CASSGRGNQPQHF,TGTGCCAGCAGTGGACGGGGGAATCAGCCCCAGCATTTT
NA,TRBV10-3,NA,TRBJ1-4,CAISAQVATNEKLFF,TGTGCCATCAGTGCACAAGTTGCAACTAATGAAAAACTGTTTTTT
TRBD1,TRBV5-1,NA,TRBJ1-6,CASWIPGQGGNSPLHF,TGCGCCAGCTGGATACCGGGACAGGGTGGGAATTCACCCCTCCACTTT
TRBD1,TRBV18,NA,TRBJ1-1,CASSGQGETEAFF,TGTGCCAGCTCCGGACAGGGCGAGACTGAAGCTTTCTTT
NA,TRBV14,few,TRBJ1-5,CASSQDSFSGAGRDNQPQHF,TGTGCCAGCAGCCAAGATAGTTTTTCAGGCGCCGGGAGGGACAATCAGCCCCAGCATTTT